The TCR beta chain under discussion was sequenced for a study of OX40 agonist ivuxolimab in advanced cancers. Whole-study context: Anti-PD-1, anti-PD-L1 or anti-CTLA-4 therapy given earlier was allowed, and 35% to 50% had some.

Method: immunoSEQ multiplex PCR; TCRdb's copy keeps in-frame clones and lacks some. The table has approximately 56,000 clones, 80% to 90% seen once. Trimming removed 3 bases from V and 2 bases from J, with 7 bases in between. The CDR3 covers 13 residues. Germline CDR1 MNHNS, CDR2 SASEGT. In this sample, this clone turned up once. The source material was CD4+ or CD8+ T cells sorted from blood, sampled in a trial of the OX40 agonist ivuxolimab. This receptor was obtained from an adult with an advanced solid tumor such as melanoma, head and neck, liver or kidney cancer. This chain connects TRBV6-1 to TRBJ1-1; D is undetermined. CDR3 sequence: CASSEKENTEAFF. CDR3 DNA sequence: TGTGCCAGCAGTGAGAAGGAAAACACTGAAGCTTTCTTT.